Listed below are T cell receptor beta chains from one sample, sequenced in a study of tumor and adjacent non-tumor tissue in lung cancer. One entry per CDR3 protein, called by TCRdb with MiXCR from the multiplex PCR reads. Of tens of thousands of distinct CDR3 sequences in the sample, almost 60% are singletons; the top ten hold 20% to 25%. Specimen: lung tumor tissue. Source of these receptors: a middle-aged man with non-small cell lung cancer. Both conserved end residues are part of each CDR3. The order of the fields is J gene, V gene, D gene, clone size, CDR3 protein, CDR3 DNA. D genes are given only for firm matches. Not all rows give a size; the values are once, few, many and, for expanded clones, a class.

j_call: TRBJ1-4; v_call: TRBV5-1; d_call: TRBD1; clone_size: few; cdr3_aa: CASSLYVGQGNEKLFF; cdr3_nt: TGCGCCAGCAGCTTGTACGTGGGACAGGGTAATGAAAAACTGTTTTTT
j_call: TRBJ2-7; v_call: TRBV5-1; d_call: -; clone_size: -; cdr3_aa: CASSSVVSPYEQYF; cdr3_nt: TGCGCCAGTAGCTCGGTGGTTTCTCCCTACGAGCAGTACTTC
j_call: TRBJ2-6; v_call: TRBV28; d_call: -; clone_size: many; cdr3_aa: CASSSTLIGVLTF; cdr3_nt: TGTGCCAGCAGTTCTACCCTTATTGGCGTCCTGACTTTC
j_call: TRBJ2-1; v_call: TRBV4-1; d_call: TRBD2; clone_size: -; cdr3_aa: CASSLVSGRALGEQFF; cdr3_nt: TGCGCCAGCAGCCTAGTCAGCGGGAGGGCCTTGGGTGAGCAGTTCTTC
j_call: TRBJ2-5; v_call: TRBV12-3/TRBV12-4; d_call: -; clone_size: few; cdr3_aa: CASRPRHPGTQYF; cdr3_nt: TGTGCCAGCAGACCTAGACACCCGGGGACCCAGTACTTC
j_call: TRBJ1-6; v_call: TRBV11-2; d_call: -; clone_size: -; cdr3_aa: CASSISFLANSPLHF; cdr3_nt: TGTGCCAGCAGCATAAGTTTCCTGGCGAATTCACCCCTCCACTTT
j_call: TRBJ2-1; v_call: TRBV6-5; d_call: TRBD2; clone_size: -; cdr3_aa: CASSYSFIAGGPADERFF; cdr3_nt: TGTGCCAGCAGTTACTCGTTCATAGCGGGAGGGCCTGCCGATGAGCGGTTCTTC
j_call: TRBJ1-5; v_call: TRBV6-2/TRBV6-3; d_call: TRBD1; clone_size: many; cdr3_aa: CASSRQGGNQPQHF; cdr3_nt: TGTGCCAGCAGTCGACAGGGGGGCAATCAGCCCCAGCATTTT
j_call: TRBJ1-3; v_call: TRBV6-6; d_call: -; clone_size: many; cdr3_aa: CASSYSEPGGQPSGNTIYF; cdr3_nt: TGTGCCAGCAGTTACTCGGAGCCGGGGGGCCAACCCTCTGGAAACACCATATATTTT
j_call: TRBJ2-7; v_call: TRBV6-5; d_call: -; clone_size: many; cdr3_aa: CASGTYEQYF; cdr3_nt: TGTGCCAGCGGTACCTACGAGCAGTACTTC
j_call: TRBJ2-3; v_call: TRBV29-1; d_call: -; clone_size: many; cdr3_aa: CSVEPSQADTQYF; cdr3_nt: TGCAGCGTTGAACCCTCGCAGGCAGATACGCAGTATTTT
j_call: TRBJ2-7; v_call: TRBV30; d_call: -; clone_size: -; cdr3_aa: CVWSIQGWEQYF; cdr3_nt: TGTGTCTGGAGTATACAGGGATGGGAGCAGTACTTC
j_call: TRBJ2-2; v_call: TRBV6-5; d_call: -; clone_size: -; cdr3_aa: CASRYTTSGEMFF; cdr3_nt: TGTGCCAGCAGATACACGACGTCGGGGGAGATGTTTTTT
j_call: TRBJ2-7; v_call: TRBV10-3; d_call: TRBD1; clone_size: -; cdr3_aa: CATTGTGAYEQYF; cdr3_nt: TGTGCCACCACCGGGACAGGGGCCTATGAGCAGTACTTC
j_call: TRBJ2-7; v_call: TRBV11-3; d_call: TRBD1; clone_size: -; cdr3_aa: CASSPGQGSNEQYF; cdr3_nt: TGTGCCAGCAGCCCCGGACAGGGTTCCAACGAGCAGTACTTC
j_call: TRBJ1-4; v_call: TRBV6-5; d_call: -; clone_size: many; cdr3_aa: CASSYSDLGFEKLFF; cdr3_nt: TGTGCCAGCAGTTACTCCGACCTGGGTTTCGAAAAACTGTTTTTT
j_call: TRBJ1-1; v_call: TRBV6-6; d_call: TRBD1; clone_size: -; cdr3_aa: CASSDREGTEAFF; cdr3_nt: TGTGCCAGCAGTGACAGGGAGGGCACTGAAGCTTTCTTT
j_call: TRBJ2-1; v_call: TRBV11-2; d_call: -; clone_size: few; cdr3_aa: CASSLGSSRQFF; cdr3_nt: TGCGCCAGCAGCTTAGGTTCGAGTAGGCAGTTCTTC
j_call: TRBJ1-2; v_call: TRBV29-1; d_call: -; clone_size: many; cdr3_aa: CSSGGGINSDYGYTF; cdr3_nt: TGCAGCTCCGGGGGAGGGATAAACTCAGACTATGGCTACACCTTC
j_call: TRBJ1-1; v_call: TRBV12-3/TRBV12-4; d_call: -; clone_size: many; cdr3_aa: CASSTGITGAFF; cdr3_nt: TGTGCCAGCAGTACGGGGATTACGGGAGCTTTCTTT
j_call: TRBJ1-3; v_call: TRBV7-2; d_call: -; clone_size: few; cdr3_aa: CASRLGPTSGNTIYF; cdr3_nt: TGTGCCAGCAGACTAGGACCGACCTCTGGAAACACCATATATTTT
j_call: TRBJ2-1; v_call: TRBV6-4; d_call: -; clone_size: few; cdr3_aa: CASSAGSELSSYNEQFF; cdr3_nt: TGTGCCAGCAGCGCCGGGAGCGAGCTGAGCTCCTACAATGAGCAGTTCTTC
j_call: TRBJ2-3; v_call: TRBV6-1; d_call: -; clone_size: many; cdr3_aa: CASGWTDYTDTQYF; cdr3_nt: TGTGCCAGCGGATGGACAGACTACACAGATACGCAGTATTTT
j_call: TRBJ2-5; v_call: TRBV7-7; d_call: TRBD2; clone_size: few; cdr3_aa: CATRGGGETQYF; cdr3_nt: TGTGCTACCCGGGGGGGCGGAGAGACCCAGTACTTC